This T cell receptor beta chain stems from a study of T-cell reconstitution after alpha-beta-depleted transplantation in children. This clonotype was counted at least ten times. Unique molecular identifiers were used to barcode this TCRbeta library. In TCRdb, the PCR reads were re-called with MiXCR into one record per CDR3 protein. The table records fewer than 200,000 distinct CDR3 sequences, roughly 7.5% of them present only once. V lost 7 bases, J lost 2 bases, and 5 bases lay in between. Germline V gene sequence: CDR1 SQVTM, CDR2 ANQGSEA. The CDR3 covers 11 residues. This chain links TRBV29-1 with TRBJ2-2; no firm D call. The sequence was collected from a human donor who donated a stem cell graft to a child with Wiskott-Aldrich syndrome. This specimen was PBMCs from the stem cell graft donor, taken from the stem cell graft. CDR3 amino acids: CSADNTGELFF. The CDR3 DNA sequence: TGCAGCGCCGACAACACCGGGGAGCTGTTTTTT.